Below are 28 T cell receptor beta chains sequenced from a single sample in a study of OX40 agonist ivuxolimab in advanced cancers. Clones were read by immunoSEQ multiplex PCR, and TCRdb kept only the in-frame ones, dropping some. The table lists some 57,000 clones, about nine tenths of them singletons. This specimen consisted of CD4+ or CD8+ T cells sorted from blood, obtained in a trial of the OX40 agonist ivuxolimab. The source of these receptors is an adult with an advanced solid tumor such as melanoma, head and neck, liver or kidney cancer.

This sequence joins TRBV2 and TRBJ2-4, with D possibly matching TRBD1 (6 bases). CDR3 size: 16 residues. V lost 0 bases and J lost 0, with 9 bases in between. The germline CDR1 and CDR2 sequences are SNHLY and FYNNEI. The CDR3 sequence is CASSEARGIAKNIQYF. The CDR3 DNA follows: TGTGCCAGCAGTGAAGCAAGGGGGATAGCCAAAAACATTCAGTACTTC. Full variable domain (remainder filled in from reference TRBV2 and TRBJ2-4): EPEVTQTPSHQVTQMGQEVILRCVPISNHLYFYWYRQILGQKVEFLVSFYNNEISEKSEIFDDQFSVERPDGSNFTLKIRSTKLEDSAMYFCASSEARGIAKNIQYFGAGTRLSVL.

The CDR3 sequence: CATSNGGPDMGYGYTF. Here the CDR3 DNA reads TGTGCCACTTCAAACGGGGGACCCGATATGGGCTATGGCTACACCTTC. This rearrangement joins TRBV19 to TRBJ1-2, with a possible D match to TRBD1 (5 bases). This CDR3 comprises 16 residues. Germline lookup yields CDR1 LNHDA and CDR2 SQIVND (reference sequence). Trimming took 10 bases from V and 4 from J, leaving 25 bases between them.

The chain links TRBV28 to TRBJ2-7, with D perhaps being TRBD1 or TRBD2 (6 bases each). Deletions cut 3 bases from V and 2 bases from J, with 20 bases between. In germline, CDR1 is MDHEN, CDR2 SYDVKM. This CDR3 has 17 residues. The CDR3 is CASSFPFGQRVTYEQYF. The CDR3 DNA sequence: TGTGCCAGCAGTTTTCCTTTCGGACAGCGGGTCACCTACGAGCAGTACTTC.

V usage is TRBV6-6 and J usage is TRBJ1-1; D is unresolved. Trimming pared 0 bases from V and 5 bases from J, leaving 10 bases between. Germline lookup yields CDR1 MNHNY and CDR2 SVGAGI (reference sequence). The CDR3 consists of 14 residues. Here the CDR3 reads CASSYSTGMTEAFF. As DNA, the CDR3 is TGTGCCAGCAGTTACTCGACGGGAATGACTGAAGCTTTCTTT.

The V call is TRBV5-1, the J call TRBJ2-5; D unclear. With 4 bases removed from V and 4 bases from J, the gap between germline ends came to 14 bases. The CDR3 contains 14 residues. CDR1 and CDR2 (germline): SGHRS, YFSETQ. CDR3 in DNA: TGCGCCAGCAGCGTAAACCCGGCAACAGAGACCCAGTACTTC. Translated, it gives CASSVNPATETQYF.

The chain is built from TRBV9 and TRBJ2-3; D unresolved. The CDR3 length is 14 residues. Deletions cut 2 bases from V and 6 bases from J, with 13 bases between. CDR1 and CDR2 from the germline V gene are SGDLS and YYNGEE. The CDR3 DNA reads TGTGCCAGCAGCGTTCAAATGGATTTTGATACGCAGTATTTT. Amino acids: CASSVQMDFDTQYF.

J is TRBJ1-1 and V is TRBV5-1, with D uncertain. V was trimmed by 5 bases and J by 1 base, leaving 15 bases between them. The germline CDR1 and CDR2 sequences are SGHRS and YFSETQ. The CDR3 sequence is 15 residues long. Written as DNA, the CDR3 is TGCGCCAGCAGGGAAGTCCTTTGGGGGAACACTGAAGCTTTCTTT. Translated: CASREVLWGNTEAFF.

V is TRBV30 and J is TRBJ2-7; D may be TRBD1 (6 bases). The CDR3 is 13 amino acids. CDR1 and CDR2 (germline): GTSNPN, SVGIG (reference sequence). V dropped 0 bases and J dropped 1 base, with 7 bases sitting between them. The CDR3 DNA reads as TGTGCCTGGAGTGTAGGACAGTCCTACGAGCAGTACTTC. This sequence encodes CAWSVGQSYEQYF. Full variable domain (remainder filled in from reference TRBV30 and TRBJ2-7): SQTIHQWPATLVQPVGSPLSLECTVEGTSNPNLYWYRQAAGRGLQLLFYSVGIGQISSEVPQNLSASRPQDRQFILSSKKLLLSDSGFYLCAWSVGQSYEQYFGPGTRLTVT.

V gene TRBV15 combines with J gene TRBJ1-2; no reliable D call. Trimming pared 2 bases from V and 9 bases from J, leaving 13 bases between. The CDR3 has 13 amino acids. Per germline, CDR1 LNHNV and CDR2 YYDKDF (reference sequence). CDR3 sequence: CATSRIDPSSYTF. As DNA, the CDR3 is TGTGCCACCAGCAGAATAGACCCATCGAGCTACACCTTC.

V gene TRBV9 combines with J gene TRBJ1-2, with 9 bases that match TRBD1. This CDR3 is 15 amino acids long. After removal of 3 bases from V and 8 bases from J, the junction contained 11 bases not matched to a gene. Germline loops: CDR1 SGDLS, CDR2 YYNGEE. DNA of the CDR3: TGTGCCAGCAGCGCCGGAAACAGGGGGCCCCACGGCTACACCTTC. It yields the protein CASSAGNRGPHGYTF.

The count of this clone is one. V is TRBV28 and J is TRBJ1-5; tentative D call: TRBD1 (5 bases). The CDR3 covers 12 residues. The V and J ends lost 4 bases and 6 bases respectively, with 7 bases between them. Germline V gives CDR1 MDHEN, CDR2 SYDVKM. The DNA for the CDR3 is TGTGCCAGCAGTTGGGGGAGTCAGCCCCAGCATTTT. Its protein is CASSWGSQPQHF. Full variable domain (remainder filled in from reference TRBV28 and TRBJ1-5): DVKVTQSSRYLVKRTGEKVFLECVQDMDHENMFWYRQDPGLGLRLIYFSYDVKMKEKGDIPEGYSVSREKKERFSLILESASTNQTSMYLCASSWGSQPQHFGDGTRLSIL.

The CDR3 sequence is CASSLLSPTTYNEQFF. CDR3 nucleotides: TGCGCCAGCAGCTTGCTGTCGCCTACCACTTACAATGAGCAGTTCTTC. The chain uses TRBV5-1 and TRBJ2-1; D is unresolved. The CDR3 is 16 residues long. Per the germline V gene, CDR1 is SGHRS and CDR2 is YFSETQ. Trimming removed 1 base at V and 4 bases at J, with 15 bases between.

The chain has TRBV9 and TRBJ2-1; the match to TRBD2 covers 8 bases. CDR3 length: 14 residues. Germline lookup yields CDR1 SGDLS and CDR2 YYNGEE. With 3 bases clipped from V and 6 bases from J, the junction kept 5 bases outside the gene matches. CDR3 region: CASSAELAVNEQFF. CDR3 DNA: TGTGCCAGCAGCGCCGAACTAGCGGTCAATGAGCAGTTCTTC.

This clone was seen once. Other DNA sequences in the sample encode the same CDR3. This sequence joins TRBV6-5 and TRBJ2-7, with 7 nucleotides matching TRBD2. The germline V gene encodes CDR1 MNHEY and CDR2 SVGAGI. Unmatched junction bases numbered 8, after V lost 0 bases and J lost 3 bases. This CDR3 contains 16 residues. CDR3 residues: CASSYSPGGPYYEQYF. In DNA form, the CDR3 reads TGTGCCAGCAGTTACTCGCCGGGAGGACCCTACTACGAGCAGTACTTC.

This clone was seen a few times. The V call is TRBV4-3, the J call TRBJ2-2; 9 nucleotides match TRBD2. The length of the CDR3 is 17 residues. Trimming removed 4 bases from V and 7 bases from J; junction bases left unmatched: 13. CDR1 and CDR2 from the germline V gene are LGHNA and YSLEER. The CDR3 region has the DNA TGCGCCAGCAGCCCCTCAGCGGGAGGCCGTGGTGACGGGGAGCTGTTTTTT. It is translated as CASSPSAGGRGDGELFF.

This chain uses TRBV7-7 with TRBJ2-7; tentative D call: TRBD2 (5 bases). Germline V gene sequence: CDR1 SSHAT, CDR2 FNYEAQ (reference sequence). Trimming removed 5 bases at V and 7 bases at J, with 15 bases between. CDR3 length: 13 residues. The CDR3 sequence: CASSPLVTGEQYF. CDR3 in DNA: TGTGCCAGCAGCCCCCTAGTCACGGGGGAGCAGTACTTC.

The chain recombines TRBV28 with TRBJ1-2; 9 positions match TRBD1. The CDR3 is made up of 12 amino acids. The V segment lost 6 bases and the J segment 7 bases; nucleotides outside the gene matches: 3. Germline assignment: CDR1 MDHEN and CDR2 SYDVKM. CDR3 DNA: TGTGCCAGCAGGCGGGACAGGGCTGGCTACACCTTC. This translates into CASRRDRAGYTF.

J is TRBJ1-4 and V is TRBV10-3; 11 nucleotides line up with TRBD1. The V and J ends lost 4 bases and 6 bases, in that order; junction bases with no gene match: 4. The CDR3 totals 15 residues. CDR1 and CDR2 from the germline V gene are ENHRY and SYGVKD. CDR3 protein: CAISAGQGGDEKLFF. As DNA, the CDR3 is TGTGCCATCAGTGCGGGACAGGGGGGAGATGAAAAACTGTTTTTT.

The chain is built from TRBV10-3 and TRBJ2-5; 8 nucleotides match TRBD2. With 0 bases clipped from V and 4 bases from J, the junction kept 13 bases outside the gene matches. Germline V lookup: CDR1 ENHRY, CDR2 SYGVKD. CDR3 length equals 18 residues. CDR3 DNA: TGTGCCATCAGTGAGTCGGGACGGGCTAGCGGGCAAAGAGAGACCCAGTACTTC. Its protein is CAISESGRASGQRETQYF.

DNA of the CDR3: TGTGCCAGCAGACCCGACGGCTATCAGCCCCAGCATTTT. Translating gives CASRPDGYQPQHF. The chain carries TRBV7-9 and TRBJ1-5; D remains ambiguous. The CDR3 extends over 13 amino acids. Trimming removed 6 bases from V and 5 bases from J, with 11 bases in between. Germline loops: CDR1 SEHNR, CDR2 FQNEAQ (reference sequence).

This chain links TRBV5-1 with TRBJ2-1; D gene unclear. The germline V and J ends were trimmed by 7 bases and 0 bases, with 11 bases remaining between them. This CDR3 region has 14 residues. Germline CDR1 is SGHRS and CDR2 is YFSETQ. For the CDR3, the DNA is TGCGCCAGCGCGATACAAAACTCCTACAATGAGCAGTTCTTC. Amino acids: CASAIQNSYNEQFF.

This clone was observed a single time. This chain connects TRBV4-3 to TRBJ2-5; 10 bases map to TRBD2. V was clipped by 4 bases and J by 4 bases; unmatched bases: 9. This CDR3 is built from 16 residues. Germline loops: CDR1 LGHNA, CDR2 YSLEER. CDR3 region: CASSRTSGSDGETQYF. In DNA, the CDR3 is TGCGCCAGCAGCCGGACTAGCGGATCCGACGGAGAGACCCAGTACTTC.

The V call is TRBV7-9, the J call TRBJ2-2, with 7 bases fitting TRBD2. The CDR3 consists of 13 residues. J was trimmed by 4 bases and V by 8 bases; bases with no gene match: 4. Germline assignment: CDR1 SEHNR and CDR2 FQNEAQ (reference sequence). The CDR3 coding sequence is TGTGCCAGCGGGAGGGAGTCCACCGGGGAGCTGTTTTTT. It is translated as CASGRESTGELFF.

The table lists this clone with a few counts. CDR3 bases: TGTGCCAGTGGGGGGAGGGACAGGGATAGATACAATGAGCAGTTCTTC. Protein product: CASGGRDRDRYNEQFF. V gene TRBV11-3 combines with J gene TRBJ2-1; TRBD1 matches at 9 bases. The germline CDR1 and CDR2 sequences are SGHNT and YENEEA. CDR3 length equals 16 residues. Germline trimming cut 9 bases from V and 4 bases from J; bases unmatched to any gene: 13.

The chain carries TRBV11-2 and TRBJ2-2; no definite D call. The V gene's germline CDR1 is SGHAT and CDR2 FQNNGV. CDR3 size: 12 residues. Trimming stripped 3 bases from V and 7 bases from J, with 6 bases between. The CDR3 DNA reads as TGTGCCAGCAGCTTGATAAGCGGGGAGCTGTTTTTT. Encoded protein: CASSLISGELFF.

This clone was found a few times. The J gene is TRBJ2-1, the V gene TRBV29-1, with 9 bases fitting TRBD1. The CDR3 length is 15 residues. Germline CDR1 SQVTM, CDR2 ANQGSEA. J was trimmed by 2 bases and V by 6 bases; bases with no gene match: 8. CDR3 in amino acids: CSVPGQGFPYNEQFF. The DNA of the CDR3 is TGCAGCGTGCCCGGACAGGGGTTCCCCTACAATGAGCAGTTCTTC.

The gene calls are TRBV7-2 and TRBJ2-3; the D call may be TRBD1 or TRBD2 (5 bases each). The CDR3 runs 14 residues. Trimming took off 4 bases at V and 7 bases at J, with 15 bases between the two ends. Per germline, CDR1 SGHTA and CDR2 FQGNSA. CDR3 sequence: CASSWGRDRNTQYF. The CDR3 coding sequence is TGTGCCAGCAGCTGGGGACGGGACCGTAATACGCAGTATTTT.

The chain employs TRBV7-2 and TRBJ2-3, with TRBD2 matching 8 bases. V was pared by 2 bases and J by 0 bases, with 4 bases of the junction left unmatched. The CDR3 extends over 16 amino acids. CDR1 and CDR2 from the germline V gene are SGHTA and FQGNSA. CDR3 sequence reads: CASSLQAGESTDTQYF. CDR3 coding DNA: TGTGCCAGCAGCTTACAAGCGGGGGAAAGCACAGATACGCAGTATTTT.